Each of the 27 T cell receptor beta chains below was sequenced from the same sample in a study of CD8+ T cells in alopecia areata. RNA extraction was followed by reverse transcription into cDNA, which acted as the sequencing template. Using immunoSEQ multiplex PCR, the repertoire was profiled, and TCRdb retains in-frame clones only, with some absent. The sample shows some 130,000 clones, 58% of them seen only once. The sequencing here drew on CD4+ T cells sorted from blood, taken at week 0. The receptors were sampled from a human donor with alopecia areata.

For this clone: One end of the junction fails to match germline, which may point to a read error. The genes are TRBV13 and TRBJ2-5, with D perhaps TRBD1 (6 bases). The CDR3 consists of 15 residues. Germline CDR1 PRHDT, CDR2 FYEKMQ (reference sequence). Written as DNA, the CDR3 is TGTGCCAGCACCTTAGGGGGTCGGCTCCAAGAGACCCAGTACTTC. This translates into CASTLGGRLQETQYF. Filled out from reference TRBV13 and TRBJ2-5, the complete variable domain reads AAGVIQSPRHLIKEKRETATLKCYPIPRHDTVYWYQQGPGQDPQFLISFYEKMQSDKGSIPDRFSAQQFSDYHSELNMSSLELGDSALYFCASTLGGRLQETQYFGPGTRLLVL.

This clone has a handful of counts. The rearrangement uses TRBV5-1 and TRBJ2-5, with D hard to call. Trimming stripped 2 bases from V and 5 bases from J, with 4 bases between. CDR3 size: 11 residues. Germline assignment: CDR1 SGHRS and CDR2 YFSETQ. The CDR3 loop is CASSFDETQYF. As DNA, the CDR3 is TGCGCCAGCAGCTTCGATGAGACCCAGTACTTC. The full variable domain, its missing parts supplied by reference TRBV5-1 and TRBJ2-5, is KAGVTQTPRYLIKTRGQQVTLSCSPISGHRSVSWYQQTPGQGLQFLFEYFSETQRNKGNFPGRFSGRQFSNSRSEMNVSTLELGDSALYLCASSFDETQYFGPGTRLLVL.

CDR3 sequence reads: CASSPISYEQYF. CDR3 nucleotide sequence: TGTGCCAGCAGCCCGATCTCCTACGAGCAGTACTTC. The chain links TRBV11-3 to TRBJ2-7; D call uncertain. CDR1 and CDR2 from the germline V gene are SGHNT and YENEEA. CDR3 length: 12 amino acids. Trimming cost V 5 bases and J 0 bases, with 5 bases left between them.

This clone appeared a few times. CDR3 DNA: TGTGCCAGCAGCCCGTTACAGGGAGCTTCTGGAAACACCATATATTTT. Translation gives CASSPLQGASGNTIYF. This chain links TRBV9 with TRBJ1-3, with D tentatively TRBD1 (6 bases). Trimming left V 4 bases short and J 1 base short, with 15 bases between. The CDR3 has 16 residues. Germline V CDR1 and CDR2: SGDLS, YYNGEE.

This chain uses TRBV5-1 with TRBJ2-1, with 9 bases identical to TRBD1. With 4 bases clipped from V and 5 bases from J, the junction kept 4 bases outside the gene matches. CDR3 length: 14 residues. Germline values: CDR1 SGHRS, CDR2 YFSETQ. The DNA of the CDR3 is TGCGCCAGCAGCCCAAGGACAGGGGACAATGAGCAGTTCTTC. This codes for CASSPRTGDNEQFF.

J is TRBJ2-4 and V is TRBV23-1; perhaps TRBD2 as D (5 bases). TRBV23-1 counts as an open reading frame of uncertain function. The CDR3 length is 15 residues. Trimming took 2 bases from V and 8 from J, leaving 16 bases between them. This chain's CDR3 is CASSQGGEGQDIQYF. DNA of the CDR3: TGCGCCAGCAGTCAAGGAGGTGAGGGCCAGGACATTCAGTACTTC.

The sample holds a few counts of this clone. CDR3 coding DNA: TGTGCCAGCAGCCACGCGGGCGACAAGAATAGGAGCTACACCTTC. Translating it yields CASSHAGDKNRSYTF. The gene calls are TRBV6-5 and TRBJ1-2; no definite D call. The ends were cut back, 6 bases at V and 9 bases at J, with 23 bases in the middle. The CDR3 runs to 15 residues. Germline CDR1 and CDR2: MNHEY and SVGAGI.

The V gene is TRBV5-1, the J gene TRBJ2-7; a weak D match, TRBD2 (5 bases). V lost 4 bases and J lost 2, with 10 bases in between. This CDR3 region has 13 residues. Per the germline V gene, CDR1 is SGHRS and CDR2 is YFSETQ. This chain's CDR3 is CASSPAGTYEQYF. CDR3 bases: TGCGCCAGCAGCCCCGCGGGTACCTACGAGCAGTACTTC.

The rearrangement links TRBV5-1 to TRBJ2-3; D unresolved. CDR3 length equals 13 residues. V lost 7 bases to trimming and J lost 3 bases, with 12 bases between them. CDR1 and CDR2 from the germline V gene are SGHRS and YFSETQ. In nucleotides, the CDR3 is TGCGCCAGCGCCACCGTCCTGACAGATACGCAGTATTTT. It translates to CASATVLTDTQYF.

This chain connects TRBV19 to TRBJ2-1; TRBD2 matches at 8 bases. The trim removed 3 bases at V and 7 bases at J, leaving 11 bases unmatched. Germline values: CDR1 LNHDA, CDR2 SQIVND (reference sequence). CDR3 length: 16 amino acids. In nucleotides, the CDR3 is TGTGCCAGTAGTATCGTCAGCGGGAGTGTATCGAATGAGCAGTTCTTC. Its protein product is CASSIVSGSVSNEQFF.

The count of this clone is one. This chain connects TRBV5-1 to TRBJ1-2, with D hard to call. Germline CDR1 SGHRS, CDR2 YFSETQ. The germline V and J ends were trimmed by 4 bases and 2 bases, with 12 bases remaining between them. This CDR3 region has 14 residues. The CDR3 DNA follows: TGCGCCAGCAGCCCTTCGGGCGGGAACTATGGCTACACCTTC. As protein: CASSPSGGNYGYTF. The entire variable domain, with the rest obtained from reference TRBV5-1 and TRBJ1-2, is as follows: KAGVTQTPRYLIKTRGQQVTLSCSPISGHRSVSWYQQTPGQGLQFLFEYFSETQRNKGNFPGRFSGRQFSNSRSEMNVSTLELGDSALYLCASSPSGGNYGYTFGSGTRLTVV.

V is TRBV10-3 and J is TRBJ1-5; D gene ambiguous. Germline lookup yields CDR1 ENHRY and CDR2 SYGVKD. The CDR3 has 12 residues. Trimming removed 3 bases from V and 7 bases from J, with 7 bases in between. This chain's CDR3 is CAISDPSQPQHF. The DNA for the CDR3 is TGTGCCATCAGTGACCCGAGCCAGCCCCAGCATTTT.

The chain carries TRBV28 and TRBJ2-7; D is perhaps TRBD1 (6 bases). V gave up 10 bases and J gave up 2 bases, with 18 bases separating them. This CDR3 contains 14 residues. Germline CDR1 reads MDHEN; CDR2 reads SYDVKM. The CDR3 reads CATVRSGTTYEQYF. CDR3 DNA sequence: TGTGCCACCGTTAGATCGGGGACAACCTACGAGCAGTACTTC.

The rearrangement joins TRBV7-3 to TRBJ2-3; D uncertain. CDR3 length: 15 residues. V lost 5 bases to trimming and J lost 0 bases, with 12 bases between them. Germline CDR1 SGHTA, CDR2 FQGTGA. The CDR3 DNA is TGTGCCAGCAGCCCAAGATTCCCTAGCACAGATACGCAGTATTTT. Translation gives CASSPRFPSTDTQYF.

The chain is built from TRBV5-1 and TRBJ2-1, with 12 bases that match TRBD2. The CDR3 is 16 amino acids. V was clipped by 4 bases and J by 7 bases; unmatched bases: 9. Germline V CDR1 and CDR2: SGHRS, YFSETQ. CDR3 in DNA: TGCGCCAGCAGCACCGCTAGCGGGAGGGCCGGTAATGAGCAGTTCTTC. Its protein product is CASSTASGRAGNEQFF.

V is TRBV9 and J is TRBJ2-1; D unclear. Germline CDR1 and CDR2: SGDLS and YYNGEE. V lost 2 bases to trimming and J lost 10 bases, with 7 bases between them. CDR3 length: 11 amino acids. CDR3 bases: TGTGCCAGCAGCGTCGACTCCGAGCAGTTCTTC. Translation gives CASSVDSEQFF.

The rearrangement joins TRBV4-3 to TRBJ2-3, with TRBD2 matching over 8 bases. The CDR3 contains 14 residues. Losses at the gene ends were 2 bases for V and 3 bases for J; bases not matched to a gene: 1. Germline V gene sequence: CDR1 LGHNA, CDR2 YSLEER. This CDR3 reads CASSQSGGTDTQYF. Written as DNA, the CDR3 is TGCGCCAGCAGCCAAAGCGGGGGAACAGATACGCAGTATTTT.

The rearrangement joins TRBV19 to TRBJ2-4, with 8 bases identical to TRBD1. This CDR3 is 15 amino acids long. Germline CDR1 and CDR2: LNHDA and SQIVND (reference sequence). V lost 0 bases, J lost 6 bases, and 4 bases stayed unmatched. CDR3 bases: TGTGCCAGTAGTATAGATCCCGGGACAGGAAACATTCAGTACTTC. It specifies CASSIDPGTGNIQYF.

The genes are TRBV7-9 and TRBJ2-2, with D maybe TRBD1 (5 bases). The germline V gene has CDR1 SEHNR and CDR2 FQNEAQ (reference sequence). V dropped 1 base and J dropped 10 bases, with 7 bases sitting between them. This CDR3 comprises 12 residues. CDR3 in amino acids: CASSLVQVELFF. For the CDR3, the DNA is TGTGCCAGCAGCTTAGTACAGGTGGAGCTGTTTTTT.

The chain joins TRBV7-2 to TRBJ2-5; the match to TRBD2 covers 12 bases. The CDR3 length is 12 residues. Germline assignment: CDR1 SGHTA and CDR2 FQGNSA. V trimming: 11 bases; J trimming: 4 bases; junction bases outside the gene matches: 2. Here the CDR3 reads CASSGRAETQYF. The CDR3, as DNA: TGTGCCTCTAGCGGGAGGGCAGAGACCCAGTACTTC.

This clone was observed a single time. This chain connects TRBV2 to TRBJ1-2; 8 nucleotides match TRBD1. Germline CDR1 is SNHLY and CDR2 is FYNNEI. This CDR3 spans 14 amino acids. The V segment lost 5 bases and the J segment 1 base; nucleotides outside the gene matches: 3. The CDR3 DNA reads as TGTGCCAGCAGTTTACAGGGGGTTAACTATGGCTACACCTTC. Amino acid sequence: CASSLQGVNYGYTF. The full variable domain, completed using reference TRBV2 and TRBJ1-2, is EPEVTQTPSHQVTQMGQEVILRCVPISNHLYFYWYRQILGQKVEFLVSFYNNEISEKSEIFDDQFSVERPDGSNFTLKIRSTKLEDSAMYFCASSLQGVNYGYTFGSGTRLTVV.

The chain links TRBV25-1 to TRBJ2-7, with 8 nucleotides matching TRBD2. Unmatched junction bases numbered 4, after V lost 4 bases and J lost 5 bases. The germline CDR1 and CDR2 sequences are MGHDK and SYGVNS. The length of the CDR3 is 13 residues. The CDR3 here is CASSVAGGHEQYF. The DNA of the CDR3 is TGTGCCAGCAGTGTGGCGGGGGGCCACGAGCAGTACTTC.

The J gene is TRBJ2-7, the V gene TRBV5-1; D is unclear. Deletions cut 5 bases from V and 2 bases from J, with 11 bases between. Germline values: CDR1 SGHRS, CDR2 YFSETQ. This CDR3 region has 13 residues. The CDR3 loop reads CASRPLYAYEQYF. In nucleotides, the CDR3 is TGCGCCAGCAGGCCCCTCTACGCCTACGAGCAGTACTTC.

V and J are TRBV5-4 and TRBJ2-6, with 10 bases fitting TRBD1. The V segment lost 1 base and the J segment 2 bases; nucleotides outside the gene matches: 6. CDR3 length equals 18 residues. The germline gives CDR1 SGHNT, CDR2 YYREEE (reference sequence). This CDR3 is CASSLFETGGAGANVLTF. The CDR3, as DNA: TGTGCCAGCAGCTTGTTTGAGACAGGGGGCGCTGGGGCCAACGTCCTGACTTTC.

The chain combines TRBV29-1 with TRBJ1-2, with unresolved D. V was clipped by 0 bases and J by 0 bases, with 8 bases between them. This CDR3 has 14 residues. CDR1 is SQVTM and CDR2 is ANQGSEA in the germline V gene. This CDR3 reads CSVEDEGANYGYTF. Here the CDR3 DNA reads TGCAGCGTTGAAGACGAGGGAGCTAACTATGGCTACACCTTC.

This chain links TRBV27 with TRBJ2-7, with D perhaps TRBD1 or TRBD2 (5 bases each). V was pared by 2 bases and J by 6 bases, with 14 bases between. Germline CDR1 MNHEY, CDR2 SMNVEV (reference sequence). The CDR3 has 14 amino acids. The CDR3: CASSLKGTLLEQYF. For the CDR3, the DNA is TGTGCCAGCAGTTTAAAGGGGACCCTCCTCGAGCAGTACTTC.

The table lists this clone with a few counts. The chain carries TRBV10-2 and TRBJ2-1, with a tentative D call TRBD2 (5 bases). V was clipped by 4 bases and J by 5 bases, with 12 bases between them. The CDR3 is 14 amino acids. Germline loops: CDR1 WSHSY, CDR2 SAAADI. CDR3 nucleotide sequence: TGCGCCAGCAGTGGGACTCCGACAAACAATGAGCAGTTCTTC. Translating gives CASSGTPTNNEQFF.